Sequencing of this T cell receptor beta chain was carried out in a study of regulatory T cells in long-lasting Graves disease (dated by TCRdb to the early 2020s). Notes on the research overall: Persistent Graves' disease meant more than 5 years of antithyroid drug treatment with TSH receptor autoantibodies that stayed positive. The study was conducted in China and was registered as a clinical trial. Peripheral blood TCR sequencing and RNA sequencing compared persistent Graves' disease patients with newly diagnosed Graves' disease patients. TCR sequencing covered some 13 persistent and around 20 newly diagnosed Graves' disease patients, approximately 33 samples in total. On average, persistent Graves' disease patients in the clinical cohort had been on antithyroid drugs for approximately ten years. What the work shows at the level of the full study, not this receptor alone: The small sample size was acknowledged by the authors as a limitation that may reduce accuracy. Preferential use of TRBV28, TRBJ1-2 and TRBJ2-5 was observed in persistent disease, whereas TRBV20-1 and TRBJ2-1 were favored in newly diagnosed disease. Only peripheral blood was studied, because thyroid tissue, the primary lesion, was inaccessible. Only the TCR beta chain was sequenced and analyzed. More public clonotypes were shared among persistent patients (under 3,000) than among newly diagnosed patients (roughly 1,000). Compared with newly diagnosed patients, patients with persistent Graves' disease had lower TCR Shannon entropy and fewer highly expanded clones, which suggests clonal expansion.

This clonotype was recorded at least ten times. Its antigen is still unknown. No base qualities exist here, and no much larger clone lies one base off it. Explained via the paper, the time point label denotes: persistent/refractory GD, antithyroid drugs over 5 years with positive TRAb. RNA was extracted from PBMCs in TRIzol for both TCR sequencing and RNA sequencing. The diagnosis of Graves' disease followed American Thyroid Association guidelines. Recruitment of patients was carried out at an endocrinology department in Xi'an, China. Each patient gave approximately 10 milliliters of peripheral blood, collected in an EDTA anticoagulant tube. Ficoll Paque Plus density gradient separation was used to isolate PBMCs, and no additional T cell sorting was done. An Agilent 2100 Bioanalyzer and agarose gel were used to check RNA quality, and a NanoDrop 2000 was used to measure RNA concentration. Libraries were made using multiplex PCR. Sequencer: Illumina HiSeq 4000. TCR beta libraries were built with iRepertoire HTBI primers and Arm-PCR amplification of CDR3 regions. Before sequencing, the PCR products went through gel purification. The authors processed their data as follows. A total of 62 TRBV and more than twelve TRBJ segments were identified across samples and were used for gene usage analysis of CDR3 amino acid clonotypes. COPE and FqMerger were used to merge filtered high-quality paired reads into contigs. BLAST was used to align contigs to the IMGT TRBV, TRBD and TRBJ reference genes, and CDR3 was defined following IMGT. Any clonotype with a frequency above 0.1% was counted as a highly expanded clone. Shannon entropy was used to measure repertoire diversity, and the Gini coefficient was used to measure V-J evenness. Public clonotypes were defined as clonotypes shared by more than one individual. TCRdb reran the public reads through fastp at Q25 and MiXCR, keeping productive beta chains. Each record represents a unique CDR3 protein, reported with the most common genes and DNA among its rows. TCRdb assigned the V and J calls; the authors' analysis was not used. The table for this sample lists 420,000 or so distinct CDR3 sequences; about 20% of them were counted only once. Of the sample, about 27% falls within the top ten clones.

For this chain, trimming is 4 bases at the V end and 7 bases at the J end, and the number of junction bases without a gene match is 2. The germline V gene (reference sequence) sets CDR1 to LNHNV and CDR2 to YYDKDF. The CDR3 numbers 14 residues from cysteine through phenylalanine. CDR3 DNA is the only sequence kept; it has 42 bases, read in frame from the first base. This sequence uses TRBV15 and TRBJ2-2; 11 bases in between match TRBD2. The source of this sequence is a female donor with Graves disease. This material consisted of peripheral blood mononuclear cells (PBMCs), taken when the disease was refractory, from a patient treated with antithyroid drugs. The DNA sequence is given as TGTGCCACCAGCATGGGACTAGCGGACGGGGAGCTGTTTTTT. Its coded protein is CATSMGLADGELFF.